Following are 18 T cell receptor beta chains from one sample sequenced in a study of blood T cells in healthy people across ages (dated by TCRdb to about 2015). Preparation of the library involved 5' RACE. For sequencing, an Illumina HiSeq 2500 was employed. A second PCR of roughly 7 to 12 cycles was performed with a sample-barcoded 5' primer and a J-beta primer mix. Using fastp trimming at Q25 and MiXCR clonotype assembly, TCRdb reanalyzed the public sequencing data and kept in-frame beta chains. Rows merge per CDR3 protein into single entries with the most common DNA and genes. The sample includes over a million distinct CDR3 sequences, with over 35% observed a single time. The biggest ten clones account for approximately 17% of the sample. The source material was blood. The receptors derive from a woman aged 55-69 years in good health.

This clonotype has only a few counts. CDR3 sequence (DNA): TGTGCCAGCTCACTGGACTGGCAAGAGACCCAGTACTTC. Its protein product is CASSLDWQETQYF. The rearrangement joins TRBV18 to TRBJ2-5, with D possibly TRBD2 on 5 matching bases. Germline-derived CDR1 and CDR2 are KGHSH and LQKENI. The V and J ends lost 4 bases and 2 bases respectively, with 8 bases between them. This CDR3 spans 13 amino acids.

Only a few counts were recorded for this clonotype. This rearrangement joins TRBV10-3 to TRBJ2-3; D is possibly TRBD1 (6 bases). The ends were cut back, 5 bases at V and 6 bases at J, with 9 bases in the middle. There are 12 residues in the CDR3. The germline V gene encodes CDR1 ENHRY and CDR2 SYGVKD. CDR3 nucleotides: TGTGCCATCAGTCCAGGGGTGGATACGCAGTATTTT. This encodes CAISPGVDTQYF.

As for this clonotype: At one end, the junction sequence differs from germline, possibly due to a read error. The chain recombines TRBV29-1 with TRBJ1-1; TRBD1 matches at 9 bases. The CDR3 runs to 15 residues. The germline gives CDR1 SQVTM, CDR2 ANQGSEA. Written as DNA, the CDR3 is TGCAGCGTCGCGGCTAACAGGGGGCTGAAAACTGAAGCTTTCTTT. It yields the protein CSVAANRGLKTEAFF. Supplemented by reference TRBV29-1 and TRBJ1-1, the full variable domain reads SAVISQKPSRDICQRGTSLTIQCQVDSQVTMMFWYRQQPGQSLTLIATANQGSEATYESGFVIDKFPISRPNLTFSTLTVSNMSPEDSSIYLCSVAANRGLKTEAFFGQGTRLTVV.

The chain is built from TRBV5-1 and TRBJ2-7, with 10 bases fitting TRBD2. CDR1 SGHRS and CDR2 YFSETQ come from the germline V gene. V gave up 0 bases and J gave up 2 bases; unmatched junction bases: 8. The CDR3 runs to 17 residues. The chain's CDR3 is CASSLESSGSIAYEQYF. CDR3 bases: TGCGCCAGCAGCTTGGAGTCTAGCGGGAGTATAGCCTACGAGCAGTACTTC.

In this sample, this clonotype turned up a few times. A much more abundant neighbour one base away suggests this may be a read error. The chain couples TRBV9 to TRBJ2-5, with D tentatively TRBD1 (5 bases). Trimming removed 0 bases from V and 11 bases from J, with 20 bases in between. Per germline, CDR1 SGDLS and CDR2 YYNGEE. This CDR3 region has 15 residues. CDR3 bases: TGTGCCAGCAGCGTAGGTGGAACATCAGGGAATGAGCAGTACTTC. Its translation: CASSVGGTSGNEQYF.

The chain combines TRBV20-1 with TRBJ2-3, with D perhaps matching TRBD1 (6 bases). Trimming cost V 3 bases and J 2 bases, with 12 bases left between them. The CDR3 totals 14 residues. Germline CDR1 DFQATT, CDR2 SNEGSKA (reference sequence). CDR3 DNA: TGCAGTGCTAGCCAGGGGATTACCACAGATACGCAGTATTTT. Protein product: CSASQGITTDTQYF.

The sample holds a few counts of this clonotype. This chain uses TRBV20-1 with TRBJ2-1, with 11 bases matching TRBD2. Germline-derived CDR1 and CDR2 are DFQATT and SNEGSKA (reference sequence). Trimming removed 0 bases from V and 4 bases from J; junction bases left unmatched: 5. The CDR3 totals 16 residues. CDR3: CSARDATSGMYNEQFF. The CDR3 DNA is TGCAGTGCTAGAGATGCGACTAGCGGGATGTACAATGAGCAGTTCTTC.

CDR3 DNA: TGCAGTGCTAGTGCGGGGCCAAATGAAAAACTGTTTTTT. As protein: CSASAGPNEKLFF. V is TRBV20-1 and J is TRBJ1-4; a weak D match, TRBD1 (5 bases). Germline values: CDR1 DFQATT, CDR2 SNEGSKA (reference sequence). The V end lost 3 bases, the J end lost 5 bases, and 10 bases lay between the germline ends. CDR3 length equals 13 residues.

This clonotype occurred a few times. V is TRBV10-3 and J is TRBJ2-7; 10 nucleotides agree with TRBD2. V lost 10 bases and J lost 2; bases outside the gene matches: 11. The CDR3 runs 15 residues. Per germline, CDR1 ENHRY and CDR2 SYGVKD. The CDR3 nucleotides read TGTGCCACCCAGGGGACTAGCGAGGGGGCCTACGAGCAGTACTTC. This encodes CATQGTSEGAYEQYF.

The CDR3 bases are TGCAGTGCTAGAGATTCGACTAGCGGACTACAAGGGGAGCAGTTCTTC. This encodes CSARDSTSGLQGEQFF. The chain links TRBV20-1 to TRBJ2-1, with TRBD2 matching over 9 bases. This CDR3 has 16 residues. In germline, CDR1 is DFQATT, CDR2 SNEGSKA (reference sequence). Unmatched junction bases numbered 13, after V lost 0 bases and J lost 10 bases.

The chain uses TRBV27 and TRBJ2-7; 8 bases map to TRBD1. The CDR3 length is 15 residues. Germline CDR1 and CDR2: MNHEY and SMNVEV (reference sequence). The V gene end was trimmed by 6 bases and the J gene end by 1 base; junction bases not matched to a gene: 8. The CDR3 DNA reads TGTGCCAGCAGGCCAGCAGGGGGCGGTTCCTACGAGCAGTACTTC. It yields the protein CASRPAGGGSYEQYF.

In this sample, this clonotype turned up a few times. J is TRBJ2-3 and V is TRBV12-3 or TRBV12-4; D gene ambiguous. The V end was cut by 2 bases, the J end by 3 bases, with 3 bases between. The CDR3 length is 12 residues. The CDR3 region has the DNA TGTGCCAGCAGTTTAATGACAGATACGCAGTATTTT. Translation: CASSLMTDTQYF.

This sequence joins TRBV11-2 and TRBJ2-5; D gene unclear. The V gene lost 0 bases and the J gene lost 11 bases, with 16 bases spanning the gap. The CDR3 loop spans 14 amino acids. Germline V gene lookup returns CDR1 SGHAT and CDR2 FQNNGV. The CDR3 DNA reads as TGTGCCAGCAGCTTAGAGTCGGTCTCGTATGAGCAGTACTTC. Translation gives CASSLESVSYEQYF.

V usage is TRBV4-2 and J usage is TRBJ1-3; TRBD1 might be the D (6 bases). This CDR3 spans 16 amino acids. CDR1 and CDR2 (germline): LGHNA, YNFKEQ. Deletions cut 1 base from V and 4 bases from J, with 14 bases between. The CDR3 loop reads CASSQGPTQGGNTIYF. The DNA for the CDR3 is TGTGCCAGCAGCCAAGGACCCACGCAGGGGGGAAACACCATATATTTT.

The CDR3: CASSPGTTGMVLDTQYF. CDR3 sequence (DNA): TGTGCCAGCAGTCCCGGGACGACAGGGATGGTCTTAGATACGCAGTATTTT. This chain joins TRBV12-3 or TRBV12-4 and TRBJ2-3; 7 bases are shared with TRBD1. The CDR3 runs to 17 residues. Losses at the gene ends were 5 bases for V and 5 bases for J; bases not matched to a gene: 16.

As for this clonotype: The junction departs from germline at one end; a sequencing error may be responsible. The CDR3 is CSVSPGTEEAQYF. As DNA, the CDR3 is TGCAGCGTTTCTCCCGGGACCGAAGAGGCCCAGTACTTC. This rearrangement joins TRBV29-1 to TRBJ2-5; the D call may be TRBD1 or TRBD2 (5 bases each). Germline values: CDR1 SQVTM, CDR2 ANQGSEA. This CDR3 region has 13 residues.

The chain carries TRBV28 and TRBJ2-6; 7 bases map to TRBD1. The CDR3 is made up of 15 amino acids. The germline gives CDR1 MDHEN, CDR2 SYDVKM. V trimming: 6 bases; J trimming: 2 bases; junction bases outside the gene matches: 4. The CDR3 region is CASREGTAGANVLTF. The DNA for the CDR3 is TGTGCCAGCAGAGAAGGGACAGCTGGGGCCAACGTCCTGACTTTC.

The CDR3 sequence: CASSHQTGGLASVGANVLTF. The DNA of the CDR3 is TGTGCCAGCAGCCATCAGACAGGGGGCTTAGCCTCGGTAGGGGCCAACGTCCTGACTTTC. The V gene is TRBV9, the J gene TRBJ2-6; TRBD1 matches 10 bases. Germline CDR1 SGDLS, CDR2 YYNGEE. This CDR3 is built from 20 residues. V lost 4 bases, J lost 4 bases, and 17 bases stayed unmatched.